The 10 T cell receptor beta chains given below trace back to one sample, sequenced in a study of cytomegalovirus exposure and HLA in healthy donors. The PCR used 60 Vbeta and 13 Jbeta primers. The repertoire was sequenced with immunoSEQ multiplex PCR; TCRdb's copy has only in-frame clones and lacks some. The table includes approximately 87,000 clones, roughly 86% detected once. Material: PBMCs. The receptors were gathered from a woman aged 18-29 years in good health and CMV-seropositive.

This chain's CDR3 is CASSLTLSYEQYF. CDR3 bases: TGTGCCAGCAGTCTAACTCTTTCCTACGAGCAGTACTTC. V is TRBV28 and J is TRBJ2-7; no definite D call. The CDR3 covers 13 residues. V lost 5 bases and J 1 base, leaving 9 bases between the germline ends. Germline V gene data show CDR1 as MDHEN and CDR2 as SYDVKM.

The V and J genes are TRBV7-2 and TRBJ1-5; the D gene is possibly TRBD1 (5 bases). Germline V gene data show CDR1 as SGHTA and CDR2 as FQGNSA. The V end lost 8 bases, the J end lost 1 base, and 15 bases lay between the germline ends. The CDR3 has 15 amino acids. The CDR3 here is CASGLWGRSNQPQHF. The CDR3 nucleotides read TGTGCCAGCGGCCTGTGGGGGAGGAGCAATCAGCCCCAGCATTTT.

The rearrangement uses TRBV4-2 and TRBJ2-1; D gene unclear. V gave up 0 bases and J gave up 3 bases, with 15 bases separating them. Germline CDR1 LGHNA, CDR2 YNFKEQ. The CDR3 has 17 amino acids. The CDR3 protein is CASSQEGQSLLYNEQFF. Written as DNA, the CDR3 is TGTGCCAGCAGCCAAGAGGGCCAGTCCCTCCTCTACAATGAGCAGTTCTTC.

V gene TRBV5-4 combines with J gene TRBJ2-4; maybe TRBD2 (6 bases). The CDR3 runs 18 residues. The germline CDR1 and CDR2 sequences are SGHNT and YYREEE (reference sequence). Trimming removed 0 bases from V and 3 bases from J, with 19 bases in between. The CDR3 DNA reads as TGTGCCAGCAGCTTGGGCGGGGTTACGGCCAGAGTCAAAAACATTCAGTACTTC. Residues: CASSLGGVTARVKNIQYF.

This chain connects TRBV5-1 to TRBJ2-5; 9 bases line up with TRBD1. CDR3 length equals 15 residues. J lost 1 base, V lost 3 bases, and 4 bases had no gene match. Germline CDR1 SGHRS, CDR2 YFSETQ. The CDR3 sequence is CASSWGQGLQETQYF. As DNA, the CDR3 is TGCGCCAGCAGCTGGGGACAGGGACTCCAAGAGACCCAGTACTTC.

The CDR3 region is CASGPTGGTYEQYF. Here the CDR3 DNA reads TGTGCTAGTGGTCCCACGGGAGGTACCTACGAGCAGTACTTC. The V call is TRBV12-5, the J call TRBJ2-7; 7 bases map to TRBD2. Trimming at V came to 5 bases and at J to 2 bases, leaving 6 bases not matched to a gene. Germline V gene sequence: CDR1 LGHNT, CDR2 FRNRAP. This CDR3 is 14 amino acids long.

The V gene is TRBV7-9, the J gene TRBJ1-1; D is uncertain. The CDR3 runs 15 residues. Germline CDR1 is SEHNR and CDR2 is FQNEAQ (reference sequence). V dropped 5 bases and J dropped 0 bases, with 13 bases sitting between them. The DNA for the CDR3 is TGTGCCAGCAGCCAAGCGTCGGCGATGAACACTGAAGCTTTCTTT. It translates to CASSQASAMNTEAFF.

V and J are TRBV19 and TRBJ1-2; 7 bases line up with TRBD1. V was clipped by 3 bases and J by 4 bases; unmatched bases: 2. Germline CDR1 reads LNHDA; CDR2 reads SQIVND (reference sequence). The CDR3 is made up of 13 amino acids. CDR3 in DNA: TGTGCCAGTAGTATGGGACAGTCCTATGGCTACACCTTC. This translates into CASSMGQSYGYTF.

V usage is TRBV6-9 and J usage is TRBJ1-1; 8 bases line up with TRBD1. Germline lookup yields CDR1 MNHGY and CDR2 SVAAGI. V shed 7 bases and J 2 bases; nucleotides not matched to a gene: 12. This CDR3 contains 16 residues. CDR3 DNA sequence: TGTGCCAGCAAACTATTCCACAGGGGGATCAACACTGAAGCTTTCTTT. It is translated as CASKLFHRGINTEAFF.

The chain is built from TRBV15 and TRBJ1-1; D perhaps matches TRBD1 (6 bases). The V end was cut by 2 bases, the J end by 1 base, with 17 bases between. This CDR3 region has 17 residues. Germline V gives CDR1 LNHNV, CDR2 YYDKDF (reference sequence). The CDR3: CATSRYRARSENTEAFF. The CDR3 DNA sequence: TGTGCCACCAGCAGATACAGGGCGCGCAGTGAGAACACTGAAGCTTTCTTT.